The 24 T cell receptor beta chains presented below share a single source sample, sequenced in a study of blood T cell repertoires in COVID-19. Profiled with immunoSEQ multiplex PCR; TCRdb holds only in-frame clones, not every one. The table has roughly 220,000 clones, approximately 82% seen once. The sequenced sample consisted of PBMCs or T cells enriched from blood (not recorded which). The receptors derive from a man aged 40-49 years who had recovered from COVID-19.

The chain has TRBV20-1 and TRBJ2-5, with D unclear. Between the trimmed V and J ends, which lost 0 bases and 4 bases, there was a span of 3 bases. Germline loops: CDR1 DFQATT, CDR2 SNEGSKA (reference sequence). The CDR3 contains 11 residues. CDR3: CSARDIETQYF. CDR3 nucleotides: TGCAGTGCTAGAGATATAGAGACCCAGTACTTC.

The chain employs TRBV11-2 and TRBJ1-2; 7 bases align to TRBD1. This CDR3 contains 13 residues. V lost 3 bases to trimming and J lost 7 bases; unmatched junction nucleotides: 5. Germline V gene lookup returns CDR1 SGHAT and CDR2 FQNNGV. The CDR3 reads CASSFTGEVGYTF. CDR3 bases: TGTGCCAGCAGCTTTACAGGGGAGGTTGGCTACACCTTC.

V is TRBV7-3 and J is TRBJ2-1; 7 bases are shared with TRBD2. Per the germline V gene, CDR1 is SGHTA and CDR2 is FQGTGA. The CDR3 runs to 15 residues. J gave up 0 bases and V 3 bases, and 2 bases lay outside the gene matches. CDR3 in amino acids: CASSFREGSYNEQFF. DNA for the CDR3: TGTGCCAGCAGCTTTAGGGAGGGCTCCTACAATGAGCAGTTCTTC.

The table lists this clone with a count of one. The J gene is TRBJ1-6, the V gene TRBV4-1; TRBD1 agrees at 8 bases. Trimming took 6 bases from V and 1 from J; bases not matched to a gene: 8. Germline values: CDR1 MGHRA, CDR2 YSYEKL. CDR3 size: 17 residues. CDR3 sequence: CASRDYRGVSYNSPLHF. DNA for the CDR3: TGCGCCAGCAGGGATTACAGGGGGGTTTCCTATAATTCACCCCTCCACTTT.

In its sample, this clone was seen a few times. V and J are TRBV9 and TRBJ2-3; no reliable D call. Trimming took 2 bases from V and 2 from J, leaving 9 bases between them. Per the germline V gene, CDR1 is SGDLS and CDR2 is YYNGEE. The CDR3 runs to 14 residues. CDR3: CASSVLEVTDTQYF. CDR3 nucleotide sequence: TGTGCCAGCAGCGTCCTAGAGGTCACAGATACGCAGTATTTT. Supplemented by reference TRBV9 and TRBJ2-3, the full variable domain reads DSGVTQTPKHLITATGQRVTLRCSPRSGDLSVYWYQQSLDQGLQFLIQYYNGEERAKGNILERFSAQQFPDLHSELNLSSLELGDSALYFCASSVLEVTDTQYFGPGTRLTVL.

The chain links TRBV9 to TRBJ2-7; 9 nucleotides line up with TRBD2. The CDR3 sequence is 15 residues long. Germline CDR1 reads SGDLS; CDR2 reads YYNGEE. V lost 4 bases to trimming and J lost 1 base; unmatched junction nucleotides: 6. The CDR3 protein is CASSPGGLASYEQYF. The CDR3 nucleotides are TGTGCCAGCAGCCCAGGAGGACTAGCGTCCTACGAGCAGTACTTC.

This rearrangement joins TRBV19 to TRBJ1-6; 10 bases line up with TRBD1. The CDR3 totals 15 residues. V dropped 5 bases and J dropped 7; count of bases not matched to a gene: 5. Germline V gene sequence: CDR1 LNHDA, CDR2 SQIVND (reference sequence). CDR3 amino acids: CASSPGQGVNSPLHF. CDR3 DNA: TGTGCCAGTAGTCCAGGACAGGGGGTAAATTCACCCCTCCACTTT.

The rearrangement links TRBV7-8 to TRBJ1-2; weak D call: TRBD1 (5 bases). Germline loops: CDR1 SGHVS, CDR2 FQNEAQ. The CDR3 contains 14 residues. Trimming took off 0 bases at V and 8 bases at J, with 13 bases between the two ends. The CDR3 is CASSLASGGVGYTF. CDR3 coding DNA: TGTGCCAGCAGCTTAGCGAGCGGGGGAGTAGGCTACACCTTC.

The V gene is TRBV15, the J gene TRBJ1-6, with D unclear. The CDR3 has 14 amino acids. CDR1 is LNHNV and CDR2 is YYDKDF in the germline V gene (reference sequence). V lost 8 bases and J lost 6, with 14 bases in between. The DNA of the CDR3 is TGTGCCACCGCGGCAGGACTGAGTAATTCACCCCTCCACTTT. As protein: CATAAGLSNSPLHF.

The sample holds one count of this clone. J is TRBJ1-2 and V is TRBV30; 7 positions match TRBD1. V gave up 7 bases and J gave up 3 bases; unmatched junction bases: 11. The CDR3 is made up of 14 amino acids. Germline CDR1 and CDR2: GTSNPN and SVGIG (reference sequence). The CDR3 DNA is TGTGCCTACAACTCCGGGACAGTTTACTATGGCTACACCTTC. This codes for CAYNSGTVYYGYTF.

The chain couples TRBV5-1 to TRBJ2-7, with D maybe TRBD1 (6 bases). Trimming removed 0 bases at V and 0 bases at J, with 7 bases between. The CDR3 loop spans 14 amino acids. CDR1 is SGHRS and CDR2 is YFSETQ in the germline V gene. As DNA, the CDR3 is TGCGCCAGCAGCTTGGAACAGGGCTCCTACGAGCAGTACTTC. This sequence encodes CASSLEQGSYEQYF.

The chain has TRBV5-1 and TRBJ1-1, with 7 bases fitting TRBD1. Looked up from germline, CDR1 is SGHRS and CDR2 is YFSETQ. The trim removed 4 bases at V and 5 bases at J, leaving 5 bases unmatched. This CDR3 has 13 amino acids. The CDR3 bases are TGCGCCAGCAGCCCGACAGGGTTGACTGAAGCTTTCTTT. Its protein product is CASSPTGLTEAFF.

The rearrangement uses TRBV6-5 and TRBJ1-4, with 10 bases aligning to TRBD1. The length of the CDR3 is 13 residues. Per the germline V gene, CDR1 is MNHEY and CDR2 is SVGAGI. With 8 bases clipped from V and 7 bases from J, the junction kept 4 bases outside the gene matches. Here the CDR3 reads CASRQGASEKLFF. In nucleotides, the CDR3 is TGTGCCAGCCGACAGGGGGCGAGTGAAAAACTGTTTTTT.

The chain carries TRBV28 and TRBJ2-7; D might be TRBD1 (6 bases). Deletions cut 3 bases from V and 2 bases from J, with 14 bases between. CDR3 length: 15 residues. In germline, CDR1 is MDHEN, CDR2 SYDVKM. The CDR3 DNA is TGTGCCAGCAGTTTTTCTGGGGGCCGAGCCTACGAGCAGTACTTC. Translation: CASSFSGGRAYEQYF.

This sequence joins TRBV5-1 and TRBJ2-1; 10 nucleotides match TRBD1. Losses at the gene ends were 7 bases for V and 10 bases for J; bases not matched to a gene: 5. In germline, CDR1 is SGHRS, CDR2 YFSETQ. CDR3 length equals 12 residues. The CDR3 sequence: CASATGGYEQFF. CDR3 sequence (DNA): TGCGCCAGCGCGACAGGGGGCTACGAGCAGTTCTTC.

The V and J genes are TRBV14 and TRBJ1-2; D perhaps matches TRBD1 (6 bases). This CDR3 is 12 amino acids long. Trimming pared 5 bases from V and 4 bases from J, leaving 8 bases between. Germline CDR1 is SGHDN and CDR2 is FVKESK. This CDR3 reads CASSSTGYGYTF. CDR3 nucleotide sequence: TGTGCCAGCAGCTCGACAGGCTATGGCTACACCTTC. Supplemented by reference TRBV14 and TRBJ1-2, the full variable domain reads EAGVTQFPSHSVIEKGQTVTLRCDPISGHDNLYWYRRVMGKEIKFLLHFVKESKQDESGMPNNRFLAERTGGTYSTLKVQPAELEDSGVYFCASSSTGYGYTFGSGTRLTVV.

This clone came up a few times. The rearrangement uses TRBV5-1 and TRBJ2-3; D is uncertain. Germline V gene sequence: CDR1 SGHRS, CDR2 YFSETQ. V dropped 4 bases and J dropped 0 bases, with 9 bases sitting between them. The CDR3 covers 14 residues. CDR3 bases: TGCGCCAGCAGCCCAGCGACTAGCACAGATACGCAGTATTTT. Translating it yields CASSPATSTDTQYF.

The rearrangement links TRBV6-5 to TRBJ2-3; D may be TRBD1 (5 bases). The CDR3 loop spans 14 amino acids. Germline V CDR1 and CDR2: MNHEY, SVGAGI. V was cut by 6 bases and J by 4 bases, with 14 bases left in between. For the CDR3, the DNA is TGTGCCAGCAGAGGGATAGGGGTGCCAGATACGCAGTATTTT. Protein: CASRGIGVPDTQYF.

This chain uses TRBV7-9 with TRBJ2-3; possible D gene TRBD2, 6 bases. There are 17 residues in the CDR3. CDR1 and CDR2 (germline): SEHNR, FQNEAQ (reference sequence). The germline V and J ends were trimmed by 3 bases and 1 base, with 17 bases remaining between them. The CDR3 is CASSFKWGDSGTDTQYF. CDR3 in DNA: TGTGCCAGCAGCTTTAAGTGGGGGGACTCTGGCACAGATACGCAGTATTTT.

CDR3 loop: CASRHTKSGPARLFF. The CDR3 coding sequence is TGTGCCAGCAGGCATACAAAAAGCGGGCCAGCCAGACTGTTTTTT. The rearrangement uses TRBV28 and TRBJ1-4; D unclear. The CDR3 spans 15 residues. The V gene lost 6 bases and the J gene lost 13 bases, with 24 bases spanning the gap. CDR1 and CDR2 (germline): MDHEN, SYDVKM.

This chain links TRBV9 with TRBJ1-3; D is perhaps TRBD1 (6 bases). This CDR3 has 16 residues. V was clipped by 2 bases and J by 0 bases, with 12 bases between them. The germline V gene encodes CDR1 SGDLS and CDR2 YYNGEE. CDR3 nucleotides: TGTGCCAGCAGCGTCGAACAGGGTAGCTCTGGAAACACCATATATTTT. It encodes CASSVEQGSSGNTIYF.

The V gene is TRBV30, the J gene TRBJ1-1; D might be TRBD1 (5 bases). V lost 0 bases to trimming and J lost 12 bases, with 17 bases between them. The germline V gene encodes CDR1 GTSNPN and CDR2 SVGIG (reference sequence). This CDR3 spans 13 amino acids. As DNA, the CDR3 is TGTGCCTGGAGTGTACAATTTCAGGGTGCGACTTTCTTT. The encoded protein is CAWSVQFQGATFF.

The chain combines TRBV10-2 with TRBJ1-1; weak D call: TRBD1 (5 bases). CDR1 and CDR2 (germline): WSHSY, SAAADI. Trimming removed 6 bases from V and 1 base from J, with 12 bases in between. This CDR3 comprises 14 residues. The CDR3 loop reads CASSLTGKNTEAFF. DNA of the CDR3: TGCGCCAGCAGCCTAACAGGAAAGAACACTGAAGCTTTCTTT.

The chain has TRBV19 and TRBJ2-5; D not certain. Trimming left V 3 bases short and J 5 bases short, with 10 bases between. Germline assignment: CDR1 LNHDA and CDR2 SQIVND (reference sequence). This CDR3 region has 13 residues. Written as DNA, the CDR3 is TGTGCCAGTAGTATTGACATCATCGAGACCCAGTACTTC. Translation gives CASSIDIIETQYF.